The 9 T cell receptor beta chains listed next were all sequenced from one sample in a study of cytomegalovirus exposure and HLA in healthy donors. Profiled with immunoSEQ multiplex PCR; TCRdb holds only in-frame clones, not every one. The table includes about 130,000 clones, 89% detected once. Sequencing was performed on PBMCs. The receptors originated from a woman between 18 and 30 years old in good health and CMV-seronegative.

The V gene is TRBV5-1, the J gene TRBJ2-1; D ambiguous. The germline CDR1 and CDR2 sequences are SGHRS and YFSETQ. The CDR3 contains 14 residues. V gave up 0 bases and J gave up 4 bases, with 8 bases separating them. The CDR3 DNA reads TGCGCCAGCAGCTTGGACAGTGATTACAATGAGCAGTTCTTC. It is translated as CASSLDSDYNEQFF.

V is TRBV19 and J is TRBJ1-3; possible D gene TRBD1, 6 bases. Germline V CDR1 and CDR2: LNHDA, SQIVND (reference sequence). The CDR3 sequence is 13 residues long. Deletions cut 7 bases from V and 4 bases from J, with 11 bases between. DNA of the CDR3: TGTGCCAGTACCTTAAGGGGGGGAAACACCATATATTTT. Protein product: CASTLRGGNTIYF. The full variable domain, rest sourced from reference TRBV19 and TRBJ1-3, is DGGITQSPKYLFRKEGQNVTLSCEQNLNHDAMYWYRQDPGQGLRLIYYSQIVNDFQKGDIAEGYSVSREKKESFPLTVTSAQKNPTAFYLCASTLRGGNTIYFGEGSWLTVV.

The chain has TRBV25-1 and TRBJ2-3; no definite D call. CDR3 length: 13 residues. Trimming pared 3 bases from V and 4 bases from J, leaving 8 bases between. The germline CDR1 and CDR2 sequences are MGHDK and SYGVNS. The CDR3 here is CASSDLSPDTQYF. Here the CDR3 DNA reads TGTGCCAGCAGTGATCTTTCCCCAGATACGCAGTATTTT.

This clone was counted a single time. This chain connects TRBV19 to TRBJ1-5, with TRBD1 matching 10 bases. This CDR3 has 17 amino acids. The J segment lost 6 bases and the V segment lost 0 bases, leaving 8 bases of the junction unmatched. Germline V CDR1 and CDR2: LNHDA, SQIVND (reference sequence). CDR3 in DNA: TGTGCCAGTAGTATAGATGGACCGACAGGGGGCTTTCAGCCCCAGCATTTT. Protein product: CASSIDGPTGGFQPQHF.

V is TRBV30 and J is TRBJ1-5; a weak D match, TRBD1 (5 bases). This CDR3 has 13 residues. CDR1 is GTSNPN, CDR2 SVGIG, per germline (reference sequence). V gave up 1 base and J gave up 4 bases, with 8 bases separating them. This CDR3 reads CAWSGRDNQPQHF. CDR3 bases: TGTGCCTGGAGTGGCAGGGATAATCAGCCCCAGCATTTT.

The chain employs TRBV5-4 and TRBJ2-5; 8 bases agree with TRBD1. V lost 4 bases, J lost 4 bases, and 3 bases stayed unmatched. From germline, CDR1 is SGHNT and CDR2 YYREEE (reference sequence). This CDR3 is 13 amino acids long. In nucleotides, the CDR3 is TGTGCCAGCAGCCCGACAGGGGTAGAGACCCAGTACTTC. It codes for CASSPTGVETQYF.

V usage is TRBV4-1 and J usage is TRBJ1-1, with TRBD1 matching 7 bases. V lost 3 bases and J lost 0; bases outside the gene matches: 16. In germline, CDR1 is MGHRA, CDR2 YSYEKL. The CDR3 runs 19 residues. Here the CDR3 DNA reads TGCGCCAGCAGCCACCACACTTACAGGGGAAGAACTATGAACACTGAAGCTTTCTTT. The encoded protein is CASSHHTYRGRTMNTEAFF.

This clone was seen just once. The chain carries TRBV6-1 and TRBJ2-1, with 8 bases aligning to TRBD2. Per germline, CDR1 MNHNS and CDR2 SASEGT. Trimming took 2 bases from V and 7 from J; bases not matched to a gene: 19. There are 19 residues in the CDR3. CDR3 DNA sequence: TGTGCCAGCAGTGAATTCCCTAGGCTAGCGGGCCGGTCGGAGAATGAGCAGTTCTTC. This sequence encodes CASSEFPRLAGRSENEQFF.

V is TRBV6-5 and J is TRBJ2-5; perhaps TRBD1 as D (6 bases). Germline CDR1 MNHEY, CDR2 SVGAGI. Trimming left V 5 bases short and J 2 bases short, with 15 bases between. This CDR3 has 15 residues. The CDR3 region is CASSPTRGFQETQYF. Here the CDR3 DNA reads TGTGCCAGCAGTCCGACAAGGGGGTTTCAAGAGACCCAGTACTTC.